This entry is about one T cell receptor beta chain. The antigen remains unidentified. The people who gave samples were healthy Caucasians from Russia, aged roughly 6 to 90. Per sample, a minimum of 6 million PBMCs were isolated. This entry belongs to a study of blood T cells in healthy people across ages. A second about 7 to 11 cycle PCR used barcoded and J-beta primers. No fewer than 3 million CDR3-containing paired-end reads came from each sample. TCRdb re-called the 5' RACE reads with MiXCR, one entry per CDR3 protein. Of 1.2 million to 1.5 million distinct CDR3 sequences in the sample, approximately 59% were seen once. Study conclusions and caveats: TCR beta diversity was tightly associated with the proportion of naive T cells.

V was clipped by 4 bases and J by 0 bases; unmatched bases: 7. The germline gives CDR1 SGHRS, CDR2 YFSETQ. The CDR3 runs to 18 residues. Sequenced sample: blood. This sequence originates from a young man in good health. The rearrangement links TRBV5-1 to TRBJ2-3; 14 positions match TRBD2. The CDR3 is CASSAGLAGGPSTDTQYF. CDR3 DNA sequence: TGCGCCAGCAGCGCCGGACTAGCGGGAGGCCCCAGCACAGATACGCAGTATTTT.